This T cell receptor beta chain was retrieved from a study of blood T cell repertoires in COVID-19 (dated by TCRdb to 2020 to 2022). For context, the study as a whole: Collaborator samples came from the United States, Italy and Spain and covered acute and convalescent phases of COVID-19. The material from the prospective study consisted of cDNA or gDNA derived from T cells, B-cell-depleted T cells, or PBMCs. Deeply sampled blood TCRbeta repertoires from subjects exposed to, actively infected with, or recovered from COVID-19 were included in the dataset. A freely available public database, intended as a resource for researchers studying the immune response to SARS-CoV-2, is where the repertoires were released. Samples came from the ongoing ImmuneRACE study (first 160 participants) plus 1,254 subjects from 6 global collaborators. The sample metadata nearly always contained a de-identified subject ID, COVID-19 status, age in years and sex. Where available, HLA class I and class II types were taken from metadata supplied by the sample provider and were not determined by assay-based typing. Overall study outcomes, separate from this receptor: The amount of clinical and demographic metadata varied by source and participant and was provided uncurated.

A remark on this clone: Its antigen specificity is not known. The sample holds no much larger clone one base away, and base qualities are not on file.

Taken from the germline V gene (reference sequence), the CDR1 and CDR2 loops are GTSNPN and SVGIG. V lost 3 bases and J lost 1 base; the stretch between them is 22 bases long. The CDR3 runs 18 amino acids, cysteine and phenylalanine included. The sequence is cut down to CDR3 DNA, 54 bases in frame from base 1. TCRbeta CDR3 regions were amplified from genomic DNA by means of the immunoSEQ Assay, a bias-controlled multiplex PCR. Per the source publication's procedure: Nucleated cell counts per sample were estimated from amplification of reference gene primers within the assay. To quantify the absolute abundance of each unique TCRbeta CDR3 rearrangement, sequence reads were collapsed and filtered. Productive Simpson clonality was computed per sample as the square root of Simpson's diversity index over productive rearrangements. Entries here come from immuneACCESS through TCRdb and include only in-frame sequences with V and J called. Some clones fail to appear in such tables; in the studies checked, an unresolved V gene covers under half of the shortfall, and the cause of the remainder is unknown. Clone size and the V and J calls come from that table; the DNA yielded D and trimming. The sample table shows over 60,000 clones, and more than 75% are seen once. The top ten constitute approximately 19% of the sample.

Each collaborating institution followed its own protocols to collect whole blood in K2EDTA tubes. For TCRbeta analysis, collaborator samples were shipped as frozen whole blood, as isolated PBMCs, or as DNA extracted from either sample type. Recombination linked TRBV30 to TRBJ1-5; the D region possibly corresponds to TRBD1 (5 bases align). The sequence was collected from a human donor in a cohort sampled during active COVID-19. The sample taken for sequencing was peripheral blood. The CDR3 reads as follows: CAWSPTPAGLVSNQPQHF. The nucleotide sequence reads TGTGCCTGGAGCCCAACCCCAGCAGGGTTGGTGAGCAATCAGCCCCAGCATTTT.